This passage covers 30 T cell receptor beta chains from one sample sequenced in a study of T cell responses to AZD1222 COVID-19 vaccine. TCRdb's copy holds only in-frame clones and misses some; the assay was immunoSEQ multiplex PCR. The data hold approximately 190,000 clones, with roughly 93% observed a single time. The specimen comprised peripheral blood, sampled on day 0 of AZD1222 vaccination. The receptors come from an adult in good health.

V usage is TRBV3-1 (or the pseudogene TRBV3-2) and J usage is TRBJ1-1, with no clear D. The CDR3 consists of 15 residues. Per germline, CDR1 LGHDT and CDR2 YNNKEL (reference sequence). The V end was cut by 0 bases, the J end by 0 bases, with 8 bases between. Here the CDR3 DNA reads TGTGCCAGCAGCCAAGAACCTGCCATGAACACTGAAGCTTTCTTT. It codes for CASSQEPAMNTEAFF.

The gene calls are TRBV3-1 (or the pseudogene TRBV3-2) and TRBJ2-2; D is ambiguous. With 4 bases removed from V and 5 bases from J, the gap between germline ends came to 5 bases. The CDR3 runs to 12 residues. Per germline, CDR1 LGHDT and CDR2 YNNKEL (reference sequence). CDR3 amino acids: CASSLLTGELFF. The CDR3 DNA reads TGTGCCAGCAGCCTCCTAACCGGGGAGCTGTTTTTT.

In its sample, this clone was seen once. The chain uses TRBV4-3 and TRBJ2-7; 7 bases line up with TRBD2. Looked up from germline, CDR1 is LGHNA and CDR2 is YSLEER. Trimming removed 0 bases from V and 2 bases from J; junction bases left unmatched: 7. The length of the CDR3 is 16 residues. The CDR3 sequence is CASSQDWASGPYEQYF. The CDR3 nucleotides are TGCGCCAGCAGCCAAGATTGGGCTAGCGGTCCCTACGAGCAGTACTTC.

The genes are TRBV7-9 and TRBJ2-3; 7 bases are shared with TRBD1. V lost 5 bases and J lost 2; bases outside the gene matches: 7. CDR3 size: 15 residues. Germline CDR1 is SEHNR and CDR2 is FQNEAQ (reference sequence). The CDR3, as DNA: TGTGCCAGCAGCCCGCCGGGACAGACCACAGATACGCAGTATTTT. It translates to CASSPPGQTTDTQYF.

In its sample, this clone was seen a few times. The chain has TRBV6-6 and TRBJ1-4; TRBD1 might be the D (5 bases). The V gene lost 6 bases and the J gene lost 3 bases, with 17 bases spanning the gap. Germline CDR1 MNHNY, CDR2 SVGAGI (reference sequence). The length of the CDR3 is 16 residues. DNA of the CDR3: TGTGCCAGCAGATCGGCACAGGATTTGGCTAATGAAAAACTGTTTTTT. Translated: CASRSAQDLANEKLFF.

The chain employs TRBV11-2 and TRBJ1-6; D gene unclear. Trimming left V 0 bases short and J 0 bases short, with 6 bases between. The CDR3 totals 16 residues. CDR1 and CDR2 from the germline V gene are SGHAT and FQNNGV. The CDR3 bases are TGTGCCAGCAGCTTAGAACCAAGCTCCTATAATTCACCCCTCCACTTT. Its translation: CASSLEPSSYNSPLHF.

V usage is TRBV6-5 and J usage is TRBJ1-1; 9 bases agree with TRBD1. Looked up from germline, CDR1 is MNHEY and CDR2 is SVGAGI. There are 13 residues in the CDR3. The J segment lost 4 bases and the V segment lost 8 bases, leaving 5 bases of the junction unmatched. CDR3 coding DNA: TGTGCCAGCTTACAGGGGGCGGCCACTGAAGCTTTCTTT. This translates into CASLQGAATEAFF.

This clone was found a few times. The chain carries TRBV10-3 and TRBJ2-7; TRBD2 agrees at 12 bases. V trimming: 3 bases; J trimming: 1 base; junction bases outside the gene matches: 4. The germline CDR1 and CDR2 sequences are ENHRY and SYGVKD. The CDR3 contains 16 residues. CDR3 region: CAISDLAGGRSYEQYF. The CDR3 region has the DNA TGTGCCATCAGTGACCTAGCGGGGGGGAGGTCCTACGAGCAGTACTTC.

The chain combines TRBV11-3 with TRBJ1-1, with a weak D call TRBD1 (5 bases). Trimming left V 8 bases short and J 10 bases short, with 17 bases between. The CDR3 sequence is 12 residues long. Germline CDR1 and CDR2: SGHNT and YENEEA. Here the CDR3 DNA reads TGTGCCAGCGATTCTTTACCGCAGGGAGCTTTCTTT. Its protein is CASDSLPQGAFF. The full variable domain, in which reference TRBV11-3 and TRBJ1-1 provide the parts outside the CDR3, is EAGVVQSPRYKIIEKKQPVAFWCNPISGHNTLYWYLQNLGQGPELLIRYENEEAVDDSQLPKDRFSAERLKGVDSTLKIQPAELGDSAVYLCASDSLPQGAFFGQGTRLTVV.

The chain links TRBV5-1 to TRBJ2-3; 7 bases line up with TRBD1. There are 14 residues in the CDR3. J gave up 6 bases and V 4 bases, and 8 bases lay outside the gene matches. Looked up from germline, CDR1 is SGHRS and CDR2 is YFSETQ. CDR3 in amino acids: CASSLGTAIDTQYF. In DNA form, the CDR3 reads TGCGCCAGCAGCCTCGGGACAGCTATTGATACGCAGTATTTT.

The CDR3 region is CASSLLNEQFF. As DNA, the CDR3 is TGTGCCAGCAGTTTACTCAATGAGCAGTTCTTC. V usage is TRBV12-3 or TRBV12-4 and J usage is TRBJ2-1; the D is unclear. V lost 2 bases and J lost 6, with 2 bases in between. The CDR3 loop spans 11 amino acids.

This sequence joins TRBV27 and TRBJ1-5; the D gene is possibly TRBD1 (5 bases). The CDR3 totals 14 residues. V was shortened by 2 bases and J by 4 bases, with 9 bases between the two germline ends. Germline V gives CDR1 MNHEY, CDR2 SMNVEV (reference sequence). Here the CDR3 reads CASSLGAANQPQHF. The CDR3, as DNA: TGTGCCAGCAGTTTAGGGGCAGCAAATCAGCCCCAGCATTTT.

CDR3 loop: CAISEQGPEAFF. The CDR3 bases are TGTGCCATCAGTGAACAGGGGCCTGAAGCTTTCTTT. J is TRBJ1-1 and V is TRBV10-3; TRBD1 matches 7 bases. The CDR3 covers 12 residues. Germline V gene data show CDR1 as ENHRY and CDR2 as SYGVKD. Germline trimming cut 3 bases from V and 6 bases from J; bases unmatched to any gene: 1.

This chain joins TRBV7-8 and TRBJ1-2, with a possible D match to TRBD1 (6 bases). CDR1 and CDR2 (germline): SGHVS, FQNEAQ. Trimming stripped 2 bases from V and 7 bases from J, with 14 bases between. CDR3 length equals 14 residues. CDR3 sequence (DNA): TGTGCCAGCAGCTTATTCTCAGGGGATGGTGGCTACACCTTC. Amino acids: CASSLFSGDGGYTF.

The chain recombines TRBV10-2 with TRBJ1-5; D gene unclear. Trimming pared 2 bases from V and 6 bases from J, leaving 14 bases between. Germline CDR1 reads WSHSY; CDR2 reads SAAADI. This CDR3 is built from 15 residues. The CDR3 DNA follows: TGCGCCAGCAGTGAGACCAAGAAGGGCAGTCAGCCCCAGCATTTT. Its protein product is CASSETKKGSQPQHF.

The chain joins TRBV28 to TRBJ1-1; D is possibly TRBD1 (6 bases). Germline values: CDR1 MDHEN, CDR2 SYDVKM. The CDR3 runs 14 residues. The ends were cut back, 6 bases at V and 0 bases at J, with 11 bases in the middle. In nucleotides, the CDR3 is TGTGCCAGCAGGGGGGGCGTAATGAACACTGAAGCTTTCTTT. This encodes CASRGGVMNTEAFF.

The chain recombines TRBV2 with TRBJ1-2; the D is unclear. From germline, CDR1 is SNHLY and CDR2 FYNNEI. Trimming shortened V by 7 bases and J by 5 bases, and 20 bases separated the two germline ends. The CDR3 is made up of 15 amino acids. The CDR3 region is CASTENLWTGYGYTF. The CDR3, as DNA: TGTGCCAGCACCGAAAACCTTTGGACGGGATATGGCTACACCTTC.

The rearrangement joins TRBV2 to TRBJ2-3, with 11 bases aligning to TRBD1. Germline V gene data show CDR1 as SNHLY and CDR2 as FYNNEI. CDR3 length equals 14 residues. Germline trimming cut 8 bases from V and 2 bases from J; bases unmatched to any gene: 3. The CDR3 sequence is CASGQGANTDTQYF. CDR3 DNA: TGTGCCAGCGGACAGGGGGCGAACACAGATACGCAGTATTTT. Using reference TRBV2 and TRBJ2-3 for the parts outside the CDR3, the full variable domain is EPEVTQTPSHQVTQMGQEVILRCVPISNHLYFYWYRQILGQKVEFLVSFYNNEISEKSEIFDDQFSVERPDGSNFTLKIRSTKLEDSAMYFCASGQGANTDTQYFGPGTRLTVL.

The V call is TRBV7-2, the J call TRBJ1-3; D is ambiguous. CDR3 length equals 16 residues. CDR1 is SGHTA, CDR2 FQGNSA, per germline. V shed 1 base and J shed 0 bases, with 10 bases lying between them. The CDR3: CASSLGPHSSGNTIYF. The CDR3 DNA is TGTGCCAGCAGCTTAGGTCCGCATAGCTCTGGAAACACCATATATTTT.

The chain is built from TRBV5-6 and TRBJ2-7; 12 nucleotides line up with TRBD2. CDR3 length equals 16 residues. The germline V gene has CDR1 SGHDT and CDR2 YYEEEE. With V trimmed by 4 bases and J by 11 bases, 16 bases remained unmatched. This CDR3 is CASSPRRTSGEPLKYF. In nucleotides, the CDR3 is TGTGCCAGCAGCCCGAGACGGACTAGCGGGGAGCCCCTAAAGTACTTC. The full variable domain, its missing parts supplied by reference TRBV5-6 and TRBJ2-7, is DAGVTQSPTHLIKTRGQQVTLRCSPKSGHDTVSWYQQALGQGPQFIFQYYEEEERQRGNFPDRFSGHQFPNYSSELNVNALLLGDSALYLCASSPRRTSGEPLKYFGPGTRLTVT.

The rearrangement uses TRBV27 and TRBJ1-4; D possibly corresponds to TRBD1 (6 bases). V lost 8 bases, J lost 8 bases, and 15 bases lay in between. The CDR3 has 13 residues. In germline, CDR1 is MNHEY, CDR2 SMNVEV (reference sequence). The CDR3 DNA reads as TGTGCCAGCGGGAACAGGGTGGAAGAAAAACTGTTTTTT. This codes for CASGNRVEEKLFF.

The chain links TRBV5-4 to TRBJ1-2; no reliable D call. CDR1 is SGHNT, CDR2 YYREEE, per germline (reference sequence). The CDR3 has 11 amino acids. V was shortened by 2 bases and J by 7 bases, with 6 bases between the two germline ends. In nucleotides, the CDR3 is TGTGCCAGCAGCTTAGAGGGTGGCTACACCTTC. Its protein product is CASSLEGGYTF.

This rearrangement joins TRBV5-1 to TRBJ1-5, with 7 bases matching TRBD1. The CDR3 extends over 14 amino acids. Germline assignment: CDR1 SGHRS and CDR2 YFSETQ. V lost 3 bases and J lost 7; bases outside the gene matches: 7. The CDR3 nucleotides read TGCGCCAGCAGCTCGGGACAGACCGGCCAGCCCCAGCATTTT. Translation gives CASSSGQTGQPQHF.

The chain has TRBV7-7 and TRBJ2-2; 8 nucleotides agree with TRBD2. The germline V gene encodes CDR1 SSHAT and CDR2 FNYEAQ (reference sequence). Trimming cost V 5 bases and J 4 bases; bases outside gene matches: 9. The CDR3 has 16 amino acids. Here the CDR3 DNA reads TGTGCCAGCAGCCCCCGGGTAGCGGGATCCACCGGGGAGCTGTTTTTT. Protein product: CASSPRVAGSTGELFF.

Regarding this clone: Germline is not matched at one junction end, which may reflect a read error. The CDR3 DNA is TGCGCCCGCAGCCGGGGGCGGGGGGAATACAATGAGCAGTTCTTC. Protein product: CARSRGRGEYNEQFF. The chain recombines TRBV5-1 with TRBJ2-1; 8 positions match TRBD2. CDR3 length: 15 residues. Germline CDR1 reads SGHRS; CDR2 reads YFSETQ.

The V call is TRBV7-2, the J call TRBJ1-2; D is unresolved. This CDR3 is built from 13 residues. Germline CDR1 reads SGHTA; CDR2 reads FQGNSA. Trimming removed 0 bases at V and 6 bases at J, with 8 bases between. Written as DNA, the CDR3 is TGTGCCAGCAGCTTAGCGCCCCGGGATGGCTACACCTTC. Translating it yields CASSLAPRDGYTF.

J is TRBJ2-7 and V is TRBV25-1, with 7 bases that match TRBD1. From germline, CDR1 is MGHDK and CDR2 SYGVNS. The V gene end was trimmed by 2 bases and the J gene end by 4 bases; junction bases not matched to a gene: 8. This CDR3 is 15 amino acids long. The CDR3 nucleotides are TGTGCCAGCAGTGAAGGAAACAGGGGTCTATACGAGCAGTACTTC. Protein sequence: CASSEGNRGLYEQYF.

The chain couples TRBV7-8 to TRBJ2-6; weak D call: TRBD1 (6 bases). CDR3 size: 17 residues. Between the trimmed V and J ends, which lost 6 bases and 2 bases, there was a span of 17 bases. Germline V gene sequence: CDR1 SGHVS, CDR2 FQNEAQ. The CDR3 DNA reads as TGTGCCAGCAGGCGGACAGATCTTCTAGCTGGGGCCAACGTCCTGACTTTC. Its protein product is CASRRTDLLAGANVLTF. Variable domain in full (rest from reference TRBV7-8 and TRBJ2-6): GAGVSQSPRYKVAKRGQDVALRCDPISGHVSLFWYQQALGQGPEFLTYFQNEAQLDKSGLPSDRFFAERPEGSVSTLKIQRTQQEDSAVYLCASRRTDLLAGANVLTFGAGSRLTVL.

Comment on this clone: Distinct nucleotide sequences in the sample also encode this CDR3. The chain is built from TRBV19 and TRBJ1-5; no clear D. This CDR3 has 14 amino acids. Per germline, CDR1 LNHDA and CDR2 SQIVND (reference sequence). The V and J ends lost 3 bases and 1 base respectively, with 7 bases between them. CDR3 amino acids: CASSIGGSNQPQHF. The CDR3 DNA sequence: TGTGCCAGTAGTATTGGCGGCAGCAATCAGCCCCAGCATTTT.

This sequence joins TRBV27 and TRBJ2-1, with unresolved D. There are 16 residues in the CDR3. The V gene lost 2 bases and the J gene lost 1 base, with 12 bases spanning the gap. Per the germline V gene, CDR1 is MNHEY and CDR2 is SMNVEV (reference sequence). CDR3 loop: CASSLVAVLSYNEQFF. The CDR3 DNA reads TGTGCCAGCAGTTTAGTGGCAGTACTATCCTACAATGAGCAGTTCTTC.